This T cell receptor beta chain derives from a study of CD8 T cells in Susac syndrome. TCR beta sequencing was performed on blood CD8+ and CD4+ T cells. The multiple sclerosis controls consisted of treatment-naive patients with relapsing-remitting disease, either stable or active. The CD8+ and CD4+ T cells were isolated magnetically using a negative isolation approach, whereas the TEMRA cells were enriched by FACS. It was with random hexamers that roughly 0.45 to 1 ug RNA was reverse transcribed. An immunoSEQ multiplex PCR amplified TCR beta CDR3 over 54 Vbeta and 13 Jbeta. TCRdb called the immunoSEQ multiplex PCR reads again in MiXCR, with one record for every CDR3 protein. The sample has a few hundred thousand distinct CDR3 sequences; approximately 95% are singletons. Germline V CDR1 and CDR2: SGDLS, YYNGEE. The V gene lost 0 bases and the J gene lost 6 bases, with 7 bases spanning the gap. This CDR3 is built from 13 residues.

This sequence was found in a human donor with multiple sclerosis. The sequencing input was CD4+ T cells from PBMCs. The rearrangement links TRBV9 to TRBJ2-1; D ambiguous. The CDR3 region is CASSVGVLNEQFF. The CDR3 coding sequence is TGTGCCAGCAGCGTAGGGGTACTCAATGAGCAGTTCTTC.